This TCR beta chain was identified during a study of CD8 T cells in ankylosing spondylitis. The length of the CDR3 is 12 residues. Germline CDR1 SQVTM, CDR2 ANQGSEA. Trimming at V came to 7 bases and at J to 7 bases, leaving 7 bases not matched to a gene. Molecular-barcoded quantitative 5'-RACE produced these TCR beta libraries. TCRdb independently ran MiXCR on the 5' RACE reads; one entry per CDR3 protein. In the table there are fewer than 180,000 distinct CDR3 sequences, under 45% of which are singletons. Findings and limits, study-wide: Reactive arthritis synovial fluid and blood were previously reported to contain some motif variants. Matched synovial fluid from ankylosing spondylitis patients was reported to be enriched for disease-linked clones.

This clonotype was seen only a few times. The antigen is undetermined. The V gene is TRBV29-1, the J gene TRBJ2-1, with 7 nucleotides matching TRBD1. The origin of this receptor is a male donor with ankylosing spondylitis. Source material: synovial fluid, either unsorted or a sorted T cell fraction (not recorded which). The CDR3 here is CSGLDRANEQFF. The CDR3 DNA is TGCAGCGGCCTTGACAGGGCTAATGAGCAGTTCTTC.